The TCR beta chain described here comes from a study of blood T cell repertoires in COVID-19 (dated by TCRdb to the early 2020s). In terms of the full investigation: Collaborator samples came from the United States, Italy and Spain and covered acute and convalescent phases of COVID-19. The material from the prospective study consisted of cDNA or gDNA derived from T cells, B-cell-depleted T cells, or PBMCs. The dataset comprised deeply sampled blood TCRbeta repertoires from subjects exposed to, actively infected with, or recovered from COVID-19. A freely available public database, intended as a resource for researchers studying the immune response to SARS-CoV-2, is where the repertoires were released. Samples came from the ongoing ImmuneRACE study (first 160 participants) plus 1,254 subjects from 6 global collaborators. Nearly every sample came with metadata listing a de-identified subject ID, COVID-19 status, age in years and sex. Where available, HLA class I and class II types were obtained from metadata supplied by the sample provider rather than from assay-based typing.

Enrolling through a virtual design, the prospective study's participants ranged in age from about 18 to 89 years and lived across about two dozen United States geographic areas. In the prospective study, cohorts were assigned on the basis of participant-reported clinical history obtained from a screening survey and a study questionnaire. Recovered participants in ImmuneRACE Cohort 3 were defined as having two consecutive negative NP/OP PCR tests, clearance from a healthcare professional, or resolution of symptoms. In the prospective study, whole blood, serum and a nasopharyngeal or oropharyngeal swab were collected from each participant by mobile phlebotomists. Prospective study participants could optionally give additional blood draws and questionnaires over an approximately two-month period. Before DNA extraction, blood samples from the prospective study were shipped at room temperature or frozen.

TCRbeta CDR3 regions were amplified from genomic DNA using the immunoSEQ Assay, a bias-controlled multiplex PCR. The authors' pipeline ran thus. The number of nucleated cells in each sample was estimated by amplification of reference gene primers within the assay. Sequence reads were collapsed and filtered to measure the absolute abundance of every unique TCRbeta CDR3 rearrangement. For each sample, productive Simpson clonality was calculated by taking the square root of Simpson's diversity index across productive rearrangements. The clones in this table, taken by TCRdb from immuneACCESS, are in-frame only. Not every clone is retained; where verified, under half of the shortfall comes from an unresolved V gene, and the cause of the rest is unknown. V and J calls and clone size follow that table, whereas D and trimming were derived from the DNA. Within this sample are around 310,000 clones, with roughly 91% of them counted one time only. The ten largest clonotypes hold about a tenth of the sample.

General findings and caveats noted by the study authors: How much clinical and demographic metadata was included differed by source and by participant, and the metadata was provided uncurated.

In the case of this clone: It has no known antigen specificity. No base-level quality is on record; no much larger clone is a single base apart.

CDR1 SGHAT and CDR2 FQDESV are derived from the germline V gene (reference sequence). Trimming at the junction amounts to 1 base on V and 8 bases on J, and the germline ends lie 6 bases apart. Measured from the cysteine to the phenylalanine, the CDR3 is 12 residues long. Only the CDR3 region is kept as DNA, spanning 36 bases read in frame from base 1. The sequencing input was PBMCs or T cells enriched from blood (not recorded which). The V and J segments used are TRBV11-1 and TRBJ2-1; the D gene cannot be named for sure. This sequence originates from a woman aged 25 to 45 who had recovered from COVID-19. The nucleotide sequence is TGTGCCAGCAGCTTAGTTCGCGATGAGCAGTTCTTC. This is translated as CASSLVRDEQFF.